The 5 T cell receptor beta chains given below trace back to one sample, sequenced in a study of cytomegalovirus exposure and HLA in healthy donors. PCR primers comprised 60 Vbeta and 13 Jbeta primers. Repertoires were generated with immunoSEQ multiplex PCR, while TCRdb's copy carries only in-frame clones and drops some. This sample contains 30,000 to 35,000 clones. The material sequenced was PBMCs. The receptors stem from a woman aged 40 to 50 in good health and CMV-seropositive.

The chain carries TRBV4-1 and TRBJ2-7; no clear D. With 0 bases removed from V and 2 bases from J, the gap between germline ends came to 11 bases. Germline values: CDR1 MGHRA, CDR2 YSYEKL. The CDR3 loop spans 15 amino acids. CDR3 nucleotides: TGCGCCAGCAGCCAAGATCGTGGCATCGCCTACGAGCAGTACTTC. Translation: CASSQDRGIAYEQYF.

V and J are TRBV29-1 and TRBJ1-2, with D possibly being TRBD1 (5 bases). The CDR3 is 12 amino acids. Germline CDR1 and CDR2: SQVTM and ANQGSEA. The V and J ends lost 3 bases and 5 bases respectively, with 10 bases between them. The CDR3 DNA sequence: TGCAGCGTTGAGCGGGAGGGGTATGGCTACACCTTC. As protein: CSVEREGYGYTF.

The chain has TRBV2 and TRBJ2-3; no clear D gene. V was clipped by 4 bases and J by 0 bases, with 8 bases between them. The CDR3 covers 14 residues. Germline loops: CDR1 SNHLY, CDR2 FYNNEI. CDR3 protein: CASSVAESTDTQYF. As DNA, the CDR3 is TGTGCCAGCAGTGTTGCGGAAAGCACAGATACGCAGTATTTT.

Here the CDR3 DNA reads TGCGCCAGCAGCACCCCAATCACAGGGTTAGGGAACACTGAAGCTTTCTTT. Its translation: CASSTPITGLGNTEAFF. The chain joins TRBV5-1 to TRBJ1-1, with D perhaps matching TRBD1 (6 bases). V lost 4 bases and J lost 1, with 20 bases in between. Germline assignment: CDR1 SGHRS and CDR2 YFSETQ. The CDR3 consists of 17 residues.

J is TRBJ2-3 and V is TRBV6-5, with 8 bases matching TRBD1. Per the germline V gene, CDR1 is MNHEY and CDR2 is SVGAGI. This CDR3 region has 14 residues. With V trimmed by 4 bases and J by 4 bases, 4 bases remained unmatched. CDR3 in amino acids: CASSWTGRADTQYF. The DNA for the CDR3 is TGTGCCAGCAGTTGGACAGGGCGGGCAGATACGCAGTATTTT.